The T cell receptor beta chain described here comes from a study of T cell responses to AZD1222 COVID-19 vaccine. Looking at the study overall: Pooling was applied to second doses at about 4 or about 12 weeks.

Generated by immunoSEQ multiplex PCR, the TCRdb table keeps only in-frame clones and is missing some. The table shows about 70,000 clones, with roughly 84% occurring only once. Study-wide points: Among spike-specific TCRs, nearly half reportedly target unmutated variant regions.

A remark on this clone: What it binds is unknown.

The clonotype was recovered from an adult in good health. The starting material was peripheral blood, obtained on day 0 of AZD1222 vaccination.

The CDR3 sequence: CASSNTEGNYGYTF. DNA for the CDR3: TGTGCCAGCAGCAACACCGAAGGGAACTATGGCTACACCTTC. This chain links TRBV6-5 with TRBJ1-2; D not resolved. Trimming left V 6 bases short and J 2 bases short, with 13 bases between. The CDR3 spans 14 residues. CDR1 and CDR2 from the germline V gene are MNHEY and SVGAGI.